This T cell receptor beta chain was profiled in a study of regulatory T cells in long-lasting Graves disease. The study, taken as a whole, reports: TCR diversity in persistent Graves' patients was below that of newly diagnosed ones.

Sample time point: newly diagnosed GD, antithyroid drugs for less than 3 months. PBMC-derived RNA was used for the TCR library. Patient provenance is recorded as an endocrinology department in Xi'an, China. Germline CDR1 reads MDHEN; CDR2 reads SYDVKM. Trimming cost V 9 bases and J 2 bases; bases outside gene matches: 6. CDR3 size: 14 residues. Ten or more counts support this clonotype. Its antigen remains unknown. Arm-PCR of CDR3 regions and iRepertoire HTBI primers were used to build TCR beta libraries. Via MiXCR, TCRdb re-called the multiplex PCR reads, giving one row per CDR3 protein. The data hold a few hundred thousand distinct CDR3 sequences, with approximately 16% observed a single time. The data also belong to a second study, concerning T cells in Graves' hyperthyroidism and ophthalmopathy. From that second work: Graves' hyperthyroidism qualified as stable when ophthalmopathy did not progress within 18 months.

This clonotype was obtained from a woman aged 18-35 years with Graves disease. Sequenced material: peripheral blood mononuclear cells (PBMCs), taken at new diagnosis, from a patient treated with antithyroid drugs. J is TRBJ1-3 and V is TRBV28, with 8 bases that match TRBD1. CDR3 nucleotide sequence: TGTGCCAGTGTCAGGGGGCTCACTGGAAACACCATATATTTT. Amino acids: CASVRGLTGNTIYF.